The entry that follows covers one TCR beta chain sequence. This entry belongs to a study of blood T cell repertoires in COVID-19. Study context: Acute and convalescent COVID-19 samples came from the United States, Italy and Spain.

Only in-frame clones appear in the TCRdb table, and some are missing; sequencing was by immunoSEQ multiplex PCR. The sample carries 150,000 to 200,000 clones, about 85% recorded once. Germline trimming cut 8 bases from V and 12 bases from J; bases unmatched to any gene: 6. CDR1 and CDR2 from the germline V gene are MNHEY and SMNVEV (reference sequence). The CDR3 spans 11 residues. The clonotype originates from a young woman with active or convalescent COVID-19. The sample consisted of peripheral blood. The V gene is TRBV27, the J gene TRBJ2-2; 7 positions match TRBD1. The CDR3 loop is CASQGVTKLFF. CDR3 DNA: TGTGCCAGCCAGGGGGTTACAAAGCTGTTTTTT.